This T cell receptor (beta chain) appears in the sequencing data of a study of beta chain features in type 1 diabetes. Expressed TCRB transcripts were sequenced after all isolated RNA was converted to cDNA. The table came from immunoSEQ multiplex PCR; TCRdb's copy has only in-frame clones and leaves some out. The sample has more than 300,000 clones, around 10% seen once; the top ten hold approximately 0.6%. Comment on this clone: Its target is not known.

J was trimmed by 2 bases and V by 4 bases; bases with no gene match: 1. Germline CDR1 reads LNHNV; CDR2 reads YYDKDF (reference sequence). This CDR3 has 15 amino acids. Notes on the study in general: People with Type 1 diabetes carried modestly yet significantly shorter TCRB CDR3s in all four CD4+ subsets.

The sequenced material came from central memory CD4+ T cells from blood. The TCR was taken from a man younger than 40 with type 1 diabetes. This chain uses TRBV15 with TRBJ2-7, with 14 nucleotides matching TRBD2. In DNA, the CDR3 is TGTGCCACCAGCACGGGACTAGCGGGAGCCTACGAGCAGTACTTC. Encoded protein: CATSTGLAGAYEQYF.